The present TCR beta chain was sequenced within a study of T cells in Graves' hyperthyroidism and ophthalmopathy. Looking at the study overall: Peripheral blood collection took place at initial diagnosis, before any treatment.

Stable disease denoted Graves' hyperthyroidism without ophthalmopathy progression within 18 months. Hyperthyroidism had been newly diagnosed in patients aged 18 to 65, and its duration was under 2 months. Amplification targeted TCR beta CDR3 regions from RNA transcripts. RT-PCR in the first round (using the HTBI primer set) targeted the TCR CDR3. TCRdb passed the multiplex PCR reads through MiXCR, listing each CDR3 protein once. This table holds around 300,000 distinct CDR3 sequences, approximately 15% found once. Notes on this clonotype: Just one base apart from a much larger clone, this may be a read error.

Trimming removed 0 bases from V and 0 bases from J, with 12 bases in between. The CDR3 has 16 amino acids. Looked up from germline, CDR1 is SGDLS and CDR2 is YYNGEE. The chain employs TRBV9 and TRBJ1-1; D is undetermined. Sequenced: blood. The clonotype originates from a woman in her 30s with Graves' hyperthyroidism. The CDR3 region has the DNA TGTGCCAGCAGCGTAGTGGGCGGGCCCATGAACACTGAAGCTTTCTTT. It translates to CASSVVGGPMNTEAFF.